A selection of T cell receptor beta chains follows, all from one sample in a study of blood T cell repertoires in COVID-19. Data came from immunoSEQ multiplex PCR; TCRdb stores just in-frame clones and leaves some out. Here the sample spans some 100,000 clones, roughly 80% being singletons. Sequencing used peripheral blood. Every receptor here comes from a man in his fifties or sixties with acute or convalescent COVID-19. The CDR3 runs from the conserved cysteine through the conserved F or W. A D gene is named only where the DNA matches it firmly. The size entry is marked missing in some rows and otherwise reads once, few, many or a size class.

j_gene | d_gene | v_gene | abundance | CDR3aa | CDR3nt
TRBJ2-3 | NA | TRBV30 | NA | CAWSLAPTAGDTQYF | TGTGCCTGGAGTCTAGCCCCTACGGCCGGAGATACGCAGTATTTT
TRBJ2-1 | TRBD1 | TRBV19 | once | CASNFGRQGSRDNEQFF | TGTGCCAGTAATTTCGGCCGACAGGGCTCTCGCGACAATGAGCAGTTCTTC
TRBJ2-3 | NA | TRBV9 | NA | CASSSMDTQYF | TGTGCCAGCAGCTCTATGGATACGCAGTATTTT
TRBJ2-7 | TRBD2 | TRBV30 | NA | CARRGTASEQYF | TGTGCCCGGCGGGGGACGGCTTCCGAGCAGTACTTC
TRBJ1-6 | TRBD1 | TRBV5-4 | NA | CASSWPGQGVSPLHF | TGTGCCAGCAGCTGGCCGGGACAGGGGGTTTCACCCCTCCACTTT
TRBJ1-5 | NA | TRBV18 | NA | CASSPTGQPQHF | TGTGCCAGCTCACCAACGGGACAGCCCCAGCATTTT
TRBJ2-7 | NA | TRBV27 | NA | CASSFGGVAYEQYF | TGTGCCAGCAGTTTTGGAGGGGTCGCCTACGAGCAGTACTTC
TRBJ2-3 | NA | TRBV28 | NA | CASSFDFLRLTSTDTQYF | TGTGCCAGCAGTTTCGACTTTTTGCGCCTCACTAGCACAGATACGCAGTATTTT
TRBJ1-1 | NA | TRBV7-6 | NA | CASSPQMNTEAFF | TGTGCCAGCAGCCCACAAATGAACACTGAAGCTTTCTTT
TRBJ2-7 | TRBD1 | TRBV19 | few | CASSSRDRGYEQYF | TGTGCCAGTAGCTCCCGAGACAGGGGCTACGAGCAGTACTTC
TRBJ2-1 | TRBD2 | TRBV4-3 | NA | CASSQDLAGASGEQFF | TGCGCCAGCAGCCAAGACCTAGCGGGGGCCTCAGGGGAGCAGTTCTTC
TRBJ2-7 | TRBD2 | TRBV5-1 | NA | CASSSPLAYEQYF | TGCGCCAGCAGCTCCCCACTAGCGTACGAGCAGTACTTC
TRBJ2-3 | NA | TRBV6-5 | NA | CASKLHSTDTQYF | TGTGCCAGCAAACTGCACAGCACAGATACGCAGTATTTT
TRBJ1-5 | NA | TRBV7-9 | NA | CASSTVEGGQPQHF | TGTGCCAGCAGCACCGTCGAAGGCGGACAGCCCCAGCATTTT
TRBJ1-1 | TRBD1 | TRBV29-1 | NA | CSAGTGYTEAFF | TGCAGCGCCGGGACAGGGTATACTGAAGCTTTCTTT
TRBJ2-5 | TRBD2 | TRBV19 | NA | CASSPRLAGSETQYF | TGTGCCAGTAGTCCAAGGCTAGCGGGTTCTGAGACCCAGTACTTC
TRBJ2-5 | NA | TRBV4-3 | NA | CASSQGVSSLETQYF | TGCGCCAGCAGCCAAGGGGTATCTAGCTTAGAGACCCAGTACTTC
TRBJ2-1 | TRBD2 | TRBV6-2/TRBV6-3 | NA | CASSYGASGSLQFF | TGTGCCAGCAGTTACGGCGCTAGCGGGAGCTTGCAGTTCTTC
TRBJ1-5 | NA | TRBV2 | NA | CASRPTGYSNQPQHF | TGTGCCAGCAGACCGACAGGTTATAGCAATCAGCCCCAGCATTTT
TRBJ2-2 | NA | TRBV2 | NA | CASSEETANTGELFF | TGTGCCAGCAGTGAAGAGACTGCGAACACCGGGGAGCTGTTTTTT
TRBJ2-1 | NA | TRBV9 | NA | CASSVEGFGSYNEQFF | TGTGCCAGCAGCGTGGAGGGATTCGGCTCCTACAATGAGCAGTTCTTC
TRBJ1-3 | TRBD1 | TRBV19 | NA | CASTGQGENSLSGNTIYF | TGTGCCAGCACAGGACAGGGGGAAAATTCACTCTCTGGAAACACCATATATTTT
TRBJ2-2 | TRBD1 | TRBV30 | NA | CAWSWGQSRTGELFF | TGTGCCTGGAGTTGGGGACAGTCGAGGACCGGGGAGCTGTTTTTT
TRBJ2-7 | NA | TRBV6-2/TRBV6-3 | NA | CASSSDTIWEQYF | TGTGCCAGCAGTTCGGACACTATCTGGGAGCAGTACTTC
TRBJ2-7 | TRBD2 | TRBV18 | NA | CASSTSGSTYEQYF | TGTGCCAGCTCCACTAGCGGGTCCACCTACGAGCAGTACTTC
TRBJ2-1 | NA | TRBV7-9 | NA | CASSLFLSENNEQFF | TGTGCCAGCAGCTTATTTCTTAGCGAAAACAATGAGCAGTTCTTC
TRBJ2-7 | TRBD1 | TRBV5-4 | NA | CASSPRDRGSGEQYF | TGTGCCAGCAGCCCCCGGGACAGGGGGTCCGGTGAGCAGTACTTC
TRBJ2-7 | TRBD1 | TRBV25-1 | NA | CASIRGTNSEQYF | TGTGCCAGCATCAGGGGGACGAACTCCGAGCAGTACTTC
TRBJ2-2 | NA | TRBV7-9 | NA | CASSLPPIRVENTGELFF | TGTGCCAGCAGCTTACCGCCCATTCGGGTCGAGAACACCGGGGAGCTGTTTTTT
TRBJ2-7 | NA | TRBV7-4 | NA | CASSPAGRVYRRWYEQYF | TGTGCCAGCAGCCCGGCAGGCAGGGTTTATAGACGGTGGTACGAGCAGTACTTC
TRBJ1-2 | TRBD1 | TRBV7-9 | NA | CASSPTGDRGYTF | TGTGCCAGCAGCCCTACAGGGGATAGAGGCTACACCTTC
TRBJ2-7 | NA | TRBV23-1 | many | CASSQSRSGLYEQYF | TGCGCCAGCAGTCAATCCCGGTCTGGACTCTACGAGCAGTACTTC
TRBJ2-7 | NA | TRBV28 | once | CASSSVSFEQYF | TGTGCCAGCAGTTCAGTTTCCTTCGAGCAGTACTTC
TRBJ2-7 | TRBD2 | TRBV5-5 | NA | CASSTGSGTISYEQYF | TGTGCCAGCAGCACCGGTAGCGGGACGATCTCCTACGAGCAGTACTTC
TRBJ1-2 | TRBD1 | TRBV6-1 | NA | CASSEVDRSFFGYTF | TGTGCCAGCAGTGAAGTGGACAGGAGTTTTTTTGGCTACACCTTC
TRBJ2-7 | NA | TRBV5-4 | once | CASSLAGQVYEQYF | TGTGCCAGCAGCTTAGCGGGACAGGTTTACGAGCAGTACTTC
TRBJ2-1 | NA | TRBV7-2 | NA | CASSLTGTLPYNEQFF | TGTGCCAGCAGCTTGACGGGAACCCTACCCTACAATGAGCAGTTCTTC
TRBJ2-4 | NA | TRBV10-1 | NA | CASSDSGAENIQYF | TGCGCCAGCAGTGATTCAGGGGCAGAAAACATTCAGTACTTC
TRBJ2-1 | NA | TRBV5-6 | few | CASSVNYGNNEQFF | TGTGCCAGCAGCGTCAATTACGGGAACAATGAGCAGTTCTTC
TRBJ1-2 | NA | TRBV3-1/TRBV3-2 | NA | CASSPDSYGYTF | TGTGCCAGCAGCCCGGACAGCTATGGCTACACCTTC
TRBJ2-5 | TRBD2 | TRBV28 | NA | CASSFREGRETQYF | TGTGCCAGCAGTTTCCGGGAGGGGAGAGAGACCCAGTACTTC
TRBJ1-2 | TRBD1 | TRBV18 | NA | CASSLQGAGGYTF | TGTGCCAGCTCACTGCAGGGGGCCGGTGGCTACACCTTC
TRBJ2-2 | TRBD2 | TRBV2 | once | CASKPSGRATTGELFF | TGTGCCAGCAAACCGAGCGGGAGGGCGACCACCGGGGAGCTGTTTTTT
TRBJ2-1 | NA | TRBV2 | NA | CASSMETDNEQFF | TGTGCCAGCAGTATGGAGACTGACAATGAGCAGTTCTTC
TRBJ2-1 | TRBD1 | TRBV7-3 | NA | CASSYRGGTYNEQFF | TGTGCCAGCAGCTACAGGGGTGGAACTTACAATGAGCAGTTCTTC
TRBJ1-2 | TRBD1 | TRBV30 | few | CAWSPYGQGKFAYTF | TGTGCCTGGAGTCCATACGGACAGGGAAAATTTGCCTACACCTTC
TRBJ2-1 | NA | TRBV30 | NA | CAWNPVGGVDNEQFF | TGTGCCTGGAACCCGGTAGGGGGTGTTGACAATGAGCAGTTCTTC
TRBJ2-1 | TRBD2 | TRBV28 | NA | CASSLPSRGAGENEQFF | TGTGCCAGCAGTTTACCTAGCAGGGGAGCGGGAGAGAATGAGCAGTTCTTC
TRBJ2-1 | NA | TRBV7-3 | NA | CASRPKEGYNEQFF | TGTGCCAGCAGGCCTAAAGAGGGATACAATGAGCAGTTCTTC
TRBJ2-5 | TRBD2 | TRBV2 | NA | CASSELAGEETQYF | TGTGCCAGCAGCGAACTAGCGGGAGAAGAGACCCAGTACTTC
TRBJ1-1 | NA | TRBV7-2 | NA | CASGSDREAFF | TGTGCCAGCGGCTCGGACAGAGAAGCTTTCTTT
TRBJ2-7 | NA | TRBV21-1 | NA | CASSKVCGTGDSHRYEQYF | TGTGCCAGCAGCAAAGTCTGTGGGACAGGAGACTCCCACCGATACGAGCAGTACTTC
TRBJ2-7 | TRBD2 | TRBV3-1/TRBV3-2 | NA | CASSELAGGVDEQYF | TGTGCCAGCAGCGAACTAGCGGGAGGCGTCGACGAGCAGTACTTC
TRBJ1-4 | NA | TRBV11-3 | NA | CASSLRDEKLFF | TGTGCCAGCAGCCTCAGGGATGAAAAACTGTTTTTT
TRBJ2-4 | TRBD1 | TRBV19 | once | CASSIGQGVNIQYF | TGTGCCAGTAGTATCGGACAGGGGGTCAACATTCAGTACTTC
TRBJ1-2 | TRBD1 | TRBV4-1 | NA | CASSRQTGALDGYTF | TGCGCCAGCAGCCGACAGACAGGGGCCTTGGATGGCTACACCTTC
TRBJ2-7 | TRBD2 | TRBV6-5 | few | CASRTSGPYEQYF | TGTGCCAGTCGGACTAGCGGTCCCTACGAGCAGTACTTC
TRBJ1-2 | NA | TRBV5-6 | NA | CASSPTGIYGYTF | TGTGCCAGCAGCCCCACAGGGATCTATGGCTACACCTTC
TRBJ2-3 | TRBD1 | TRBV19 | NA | CASSVTGGAVDTQYF | TGTGCCAGTAGCGTCACAGGGGGCGCGGTAGATACGCAGTATTTT